This T cell receptor (beta chain) was recorded in a study of blood T cells in healthy people across ages. Study context: T cells yielded about one barcoded beta molecule per two cells through template switching.

Study conclusions and caveats: Diversity estimates from one million T cells were considered underestimates. The study found TCR beta diversity correlated strongly with naive T cell percentage.

Primers used in a second PCR of about 7 to 11 cycles were a sample-barcoded 5' primer and a J-beta primer mix. From each sample, at least 2.5 million paired-end reads containing CDR3 were obtained. TCRdb analysed the 5' RACE reads with MiXCR anew, one entry per CDR3 protein. Among some 900,000 distinct CDR3 sequences, 25% to 30% were seen once, and the ten largest hold around 16%. At least ten counts were recorded for this clonotype. The antigen is undetermined. This CDR3 comprises 14 residues. Trimming removed 4 bases from V and 5 bases from J; junction bases left unmatched: 8. Germline V CDR1 and CDR2: DFQATT, SNEGSKA (reference sequence).

Sequenced input: blood. This chain connects TRBV20-1 to TRBJ2-1; TRBD1 matches 7 bases. The sequence came from a woman of 80 years or more in good health. The CDR3 protein is CSAKGQVGDNEQFF. The CDR3 nucleotides are TGCAGTGCTAAAGGACAGGTTGGGGACAATGAGCAGTTCTTC.